This T cell receptor (beta chain) was sequenced for a study of glioma-infiltrating T cells. This clonotype was counted at least ten times. Its specificity is not known. Broader study findings: Non-neoplastic patients had below-expected tissue-blood divergence, while all gliomas exceeded expectation. Tissue and blood shared very few CDR3 sequences.

Amplification of TCR alpha and beta CDR3 regions from RNA used iRepertoire nested multiplex PCR. Input was roughly 85-450 ng of tissue mRNA or PBMC total RNA. Via MiXCR, TCRdb re-called the multiplex PCR reads, giving one row per CDR3 protein. The data show about 180,000 distinct CDR3 sequences, around 40% seen once. Sample: glioma tissue, nonneoplastic brain tissue, or PBMCs (not recorded which). This receptor was identified in a human donor with low-grade glioma or glioblastoma, undergoing nonglioma brain surgery, or in good health (not recorded which).

In DNA form, the CDR3 reads TGTGCCAGCACTGACGTAACTCAGACAATTGGAAACACCATATATTTT. It codes for CASTDVTQTIGNTIYF. The J gene is TRBJ1-3, the V gene TRBV2; D unclear. CDR3 length: 16 amino acids. V was shortened by 7 bases and J by 3 bases, with 19 bases between the two germline ends. Looked up from germline, CDR1 is SNHLY and CDR2 is FYNNEI. The complete variable domain, with remaining parts taken from reference TRBV2 and TRBJ1-3, reads EPEVTQTPSHQVTQMGQEVILRCVPISNHLYFYWYRQILGQKVEFLVSFYNNEISEKSEIFDDQFSVERPDGSNFTLKIRSTKLEDSAMYFCASTDVTQTIGNTIYFGEGSWLTVV.